These 10 T cell receptor beta chains were sequenced from one sample in a study of blood T cell repertoires in COVID-19. Clones were read by immunoSEQ multiplex PCR, and TCRdb kept only the in-frame ones, dropping some. Of roughly 310,000 clones in the sample, under 90% are singletons; the top ten hold 2.5% to 3.5%. The sequenced material came from peripheral blood. The receptors stem from a woman in her twenties or thirties with COVID-19, enrolled during active disease.

The V gene is TRBV7-9, the J gene TRBJ2-3; TRBD1 matches 9 bases. V dropped 7 bases and J dropped 2; count of bases not matched to a gene: 7. The germline V gene encodes CDR1 SEHNR and CDR2 FQNEAQ (reference sequence). The CDR3 loop spans 15 amino acids. CDR3 protein: CASTTGGSVTDTQYF. The CDR3, as DNA: TGTGCCAGCACAACAGGGGGCTCGGTCACAGATACGCAGTATTTT.

As concerns this clone: Other DNA sequences from this sample encode an identical CDR3 as well. J is TRBJ1-5 and V is TRBV27; TRBD1 might be the D (6 bases). The CDR3 contains 14 residues. Trimming left V 5 bases short and J 6 bases short, with 14 bases between. Per germline, CDR1 MNHEY and CDR2 SMNVEV (reference sequence). CDR3 nucleotide sequence: TGTGCCAGCAGTCCACAGGGTGGGGGTCAGCCCCAGCATTTT. It encodes CASSPQGGGQPQHF.

The chain combines TRBV11-2 with TRBJ2-2; TRBD1 agrees at 8 bases. The J segment lost 6 bases and the V segment lost 4 bases, leaving 7 bases of the junction unmatched. Per germline, CDR1 SGHAT and CDR2 FQNNGV. The CDR3 is 15 amino acids. CDR3 sequence: CASSSWTGMPGELFF. CDR3 nucleotide sequence: TGTGCCAGCAGCTCGTGGACAGGGATGCCCGGGGAGCTGTTTTTT.

The gene calls are TRBV30 and TRBJ1-3; D is ambiguous. Per the germline V gene, CDR1 is GTSNPN and CDR2 is SVGIG (reference sequence). Deletions cut 5 bases from V and 0 bases from J, with 14 bases between. The CDR3 covers 15 residues. Written as DNA, the CDR3 is TGTGCCTGGCGGAGGGCGCCGAGCTCTGGAAACACCATATATTTT. Translated, it gives CAWRRAPSSGNTIYF.

This clone is a singleton in its sample. This rearrangement joins TRBV12-3 or TRBV12-4 to TRBJ1-2; tentatively, D is TRBD1 (6 bases). Trimming took off 6 bases at V and 8 bases at J, with 13 bases between the two ends. The CDR3 length is 12 residues. In DNA form, the CDR3 reads TGTGCCAGCAGCTTGACAGGTGTAGGCTACACCTTC. Translation gives CASSLTGVGYTF.

The gene calls are TRBV3-1 (or the pseudogene TRBV3-2) and TRBJ1-3; D remains unclear. This CDR3 is built from 15 residues. Germline V gives CDR1 LGHDT, CDR2 YNNKEL (reference sequence). V lost 1 base to trimming and J lost 4 bases, with 11 bases between them. CDR3 residues: CASSQGGLWGNTIYF. CDR3 in DNA: TGTGCCAGCAGCCAAGGAGGACTGTGGGGAAACACCATATATTTT.

The chain has TRBV10-1 and TRBJ2-3; D is unclear. The CDR3 runs 13 residues. Germline V gene data show CDR1 as WNHNN and CDR2 as SYGVQD (reference sequence). V gave up 6 bases and J gave up 2 bases, with 9 bases separating them. CDR3 in DNA: TGCGCCAGCAGCCCAGGATTCACAGATACGCAGTATTTT. Amino acids: CASSPGFTDTQYF.

CDR3 in DNA: TGTGCCAGCAGCTTATCGGGCAGGGGGGCTCTCGGAGAGACCCAGTACTTC. The encoded protein is CASSLSGRGALGETQYF. The chain has TRBV11-2 and TRBJ2-5; D may be TRBD1 (7 bases). CDR1 is SGHAT, CDR2 FQNNGV, per germline. V was shortened by 2 bases and J by 4 bases, with 20 bases between the two germline ends. CDR3 length: 17 residues.

V is TRBV25-1 and J is TRBJ2-2; maybe TRBD1 (5 bases). Germline-derived CDR1 and CDR2 are MGHDK and SYGVNS. The CDR3 consists of 16 residues. V was shortened by 1 base and J by 6 bases, with 15 bases between the two germline ends. The CDR3 loop reads CASSEFGHPIAGELFF. CDR3 sequence (DNA): TGTGCCAGCAGTGAATTTGGACACCCTATCGCCGGGGAGCTGTTTTTT.

The chain recombines TRBV5-4 with TRBJ2-1, with D maybe TRBD1 (6 bases). This CDR3 comprises 14 residues. Per the germline V gene, CDR1 is SGHNT and CDR2 is YYREEE (reference sequence). V was cut by 4 bases and J by 8 bases, with 16 bases left in between. CDR3 nucleotides: TGTGCCAGCAGCCGGACAGCTCACAATGATGAGCAGTTCTTC. This codes for CASSRTAHNDEQFF.